Listed below are T cell receptor beta chains from one sample, sequenced in a study of T cells after yellow fever vaccination. From the 5' RACE reads, TCRdb called clonotypes with MiXCR, one entry per CDR3 protein. In the table there are approximately 510,000 distinct CDR3 sequences, 21% of which are singletons. The sequencing used PBMCs, collected roughly 20 days after the first yellow fever vaccination. Receptors were obtained from a young man who received the YFV17D yellow fever vaccine. Both conserved end residues are part of each CDR3. Size is omitted from some rows. Given values are once, few, many or a class for expanded clones.

clone size	J gene	CDR3 length	V gene	CDR3 protein
few	TRBJ1-5	15	TRBV6-2/TRBV6-3	CASSYYRATFGPQHF
few	TRBJ2-2	16	TRBV7-9	CANPASQGMNTGELFF
.	TRBJ2-2	17	TRBV10-3	CAIRGTGDAAGTGELFF
.	TRBJ2-7	15	TRBV5-1	CASSSPWDPTYEQYF
.	TRBJ2-7	13	TRBV6-5	CASSYAQGYEQYF
few	TRBJ1-6	13	TRBV15	CATSRDLFRALHF
.	TRBJ1-1	17	TRBV28	CASSSPQGPLMNTEAFF
.	TRBJ1-5	15	TRBV18	CASSRNRNGNQPQHF
few	TRBJ2-4	14	TRBV7-9	CASSLAARENIQYF
few	TRBJ2-5	14	TRBV5-1	CASSYRRIQETQYF
.	TRBJ2-5	13	TRBV6-2/TRBV6-3	CASRRLGGETQYF
.	TRBJ1-1	14	TRBV12-3/TRBV12-4	CASSPYAMNTEAFF
.	TRBJ1-1	16	TRBV12-5	CASGLEDRDYDAEAFF
.	TRBJ2-6	17	TRBV10-3	CAISEFPDSSGANVLTF
.	TRBJ2-1	11	TRBV29-1	CSVEAVYEQFF
.	TRBJ2-2	16	TRBV27	CASTPLAGDNTGELFF
.	TRBJ2-5	15	TRBV5-1	CASSLRRTGPRPEYF
few	TRBJ1-5	14	TRBV10-3	CAISDGGPSQPQHF
.	TRBJ1-2	13	TRBV12-3/TRBV12-4	CASTLRTNYGYTF
many	TRBJ2-6	12	TRBV5-5	CASSGGANVLTF
.	TRBJ1-6	15	TRBV4-1	CASRRGVDYNSPLHF
.	TRBJ1-2	17	TRBV19	CASSIGGDYLGIYGYTF
.	TRBJ1-2	14	TRBV6-5	CASSFVGDPYGYTF
few	TRBJ1-5	13	TRBV12-3/TRBV12-4	CASSGGTHQPQHF
many	TRBJ1-6	12	TRBV4-3	CASSQQNSPLHF
.	TRBJ2-1	15	TRBV12-3/TRBV12-4	CASSLESGYYNEQFF
.	TRBJ2-5	15	TRBV6-2/TRBV6-3	CASSSWASRGETQYF
few	TRBJ2-3	13	TRBV27	CASSSGLTDTQYF
.	TRBJ1-1	12	TRBV20-1	CSASRPNTEAFF
.	TRBJ1-2	13	TRBV18	CASSLQDDYGYTF
few	TRBJ2-5	14	TRBV12-3/TRBV12-4	CASSLFIHTETQYF
.	TRBJ1-2	13	TRBV18	CASSPDEVYGYTF
few	TRBJ2-1	16	TRBV7-9	CASSSGSGTGWHEQFF
.	TRBJ2-2	14	TRBV27	CASRIAWDTGELFF
.	TRBJ1-1	13	TRBV4-1	CASSQRANTEAFF
.	TRBJ2-1	13	TRBV5-1	CASSGTEGDEQFF
.	TRBJ2-3	15	TRBV7-2	CASSFLGAIIDTQYF
.	TRBJ2-3	15	TRBV6-5	CASSSKSGGADTQYF
.	TRBJ2-1	17	TRBV7-9	CASSASNSGGAYNEQFF
few	TRBJ1-1	16	TRBV7-4	CASSLGGGGASTEAFF
.	TRBJ2-4	10	TRBV7-9	CASSSDIQYF
few	TRBJ2-1	12	TRBV12-3/TRBV12-4	CASSTSGNEQFF
.	TRBJ2-7	16	TRBV10-3	CAISGGRTGGSYEQYF
.	TRBJ1-5	15	TRBV20-1	CSAISAGSSNQPQHF
few	TRBJ2-3	13	TRBV29-1	CSVRVESTDTQYF
.	TRBJ1-4	15	TRBV5-1	CASSLGQTSNEKLFF
.	TRBJ2-2	15	TRBV5-1	CASSLEAGPTGELFF
.	TRBJ1-4	15	TRBV10-2	CASSESPGGGEKLFF
.	TRBJ2-1	13	TRBV10-3	CAIGDRGRDEQFF
.	TRBJ2-7	15	TRBV7-2	CASSFSGGPTGEQYF
.	TRBJ2-5	13	TRBV5-1	CASTVGTEETQYF
few	TRBJ2-7	15	TRBV7-2	CASSLSGQGVNEQYF
few	TRBJ1-2	15	TRBV6-5	CASSYSIGDGYGYTF
few	TRBJ1-2	15	TRBV5-4	CASSVPTGANYGYTF
.	TRBJ2-1	16	TRBV6-5	CASSYSGLAAYNEQFF